These T cell receptor beta chains were read from a single sample in a study of vaccination and CD4 T cells after COVID-19. TCRdb used MiXCR to reprocess the PCR reads, holding one entry per CDR3 protein. The sample lists about 21,000 distinct CDR3 sequences, 35% to 45% seen once, with roughly 9.9% in the top ten. These TCRs are of unknown antigen specificity. Source: CD4+ T cells from blood, cultured in vitro, taken about 7 months after SARS-CoV-2 vaccination. These receptors all stem from a human donor who had recovered from COVID-19. CDR3s include the opening cysteine and the closing phenylalanine or tryptophan. D genes are given only for firm matches. Clone size appears in some rows only: once, few, many, or a class for an expanded clone.

size: .; J: TRBJ2-7; D: .; V: TRBV7-2; DNA: TGTGCCAGCAGCCCCCAATGGTCCTACGAGCAGTACTTC; CDR3: CASSPQWSYEQYF
size: .; J: TRBJ2-1; D: TRBD2; V: TRBV7-9; DNA: TGTGCCGGCAGCTTAGCCCCCGCGGGGGTAGGTCATCGGGAGCAGTTCTTC; CDR3: CAGSLAPAGVGHREQFF
size: few; J: TRBJ2-3; D: TRBD1; V: TRBV6-4; DNA: TGTGCCAGCAGTGATGGGACAGGGGGCACAGATACGCAGTATTTT; CDR3: CASSDGTGGTDTQYF
size: .; J: TRBJ2-5; D: .; V: TRBV27; DNA: TGTGCCAGCAGTCCCCGATGGAGCCGCCGAGAGATCCAGTACTTC; CDR3: CASSPRWSRREIQYF
size: .; J: TRBJ2-1; D: .; V: TRBV28; DNA: TGTGCCAGCAGTTTAGGCGGGATGAGCTCCTACAATGAGCAGTTCTTC; CDR3: CASSLGGMSSYNEQFF
size: once; J: TRBJ2-5; D: TRBD2; V: TRBV28; DNA: TGTGCCAGCAGCTCGGGGGGGGGTGAAGAGACCCAGTACTTC; CDR3: CASSSGGGEETQYF
size: few; J: TRBJ2-1; D: TRBD2; V: TRBV20-1; DNA: TGCAGTGCTAGAGAAAGCGGGAGTATATACAATGAGCAGTTCTTC; CDR3: CSARESGSIYNEQFF
size: few; J: TRBJ2-4; D: .; V: TRBV15; DNA: TGTGCCACCAGCAGGCAACTAGCCAAAAACATTCAGTACTTC; CDR3: CATSRQLAKNIQYF
size: .; J: TRBJ2-7; D: .; V: TRBV6-1; DNA: TGTGCCAGCAGTGAAGGACTGTGGCAGTACTTC; CDR3: CASSEGLWQYF
size: few; J: TRBJ2-7; D: .; V: TRBV2; DNA: TGTGCCAGCGGGGATCCGGGCCCTCCTTACGAGCAGTACTTT; CDR3: CASGDPGPPYEQYF
size: .; J: TRBJ2-5; D: TRBD2; V: TRBV29-1; DNA: TGCAGCGTTGAAAGGCGGGGGGAGACCCAGTACTTC; CDR3: CSVERRGETQYF
size: few; J: TRBJ2-5; D: .; V: TRBV4-3; DNA: TGCGCCAGCAGCCAACGACAGCAAGAGACCCAGTACTTC; CDR3: CASSQRQQETQYF
size: .; J: TRBJ1-2; D: TRBD1; V: TRBV24-1; DNA: TGTGCCACCAGTGATCGGACAGGGACCTATGGCTACACCTTC; CDR3: CATSDRTGTYGYTF
size: .; J: TRBJ2-7; D: .; V: TRBV20-1; DNA: TGCAGTGCTAGGGTCACTAGCATAAATCTATACGAGCAGTACTTC; CDR3: CSARVTSINLYEQYF
size: .; J: TRBJ2-3; D: .; V: TRBV15; DNA: TGTGCCACCAGCAGAGCCGGGGATACGCAGTATTTT; CDR3: CATSRAGDTQYF
size: few; J: TRBJ1-2; D: .; V: TRBV5-4; DNA: TGTGCCAGCAGCTTGGGGACGGGAGGCTACACCTTC; CDR3: CASSLGTGGYTF
size: few; J: TRBJ1-6; D: .; V: TRBV20-1; DNA: TGCAGTGCTAGAGATCGACTTTGGCAGGATAATTCACCCCTCCACTTT; CDR3: CSARDRLWQDNSPLHF
size: .; J: TRBJ1-5; D: .; V: TRBV28; DNA: TGTGCCAGCCTTGCGGGGAGTAGGGGAGTCCCATTGCGGCAGCCCCAGCATTTT; CDR3: CASLAGSRGVPLRQPQHF
size: .; J: TRBJ2-1; D: .; V: TRBV27; DNA: TGTGCCAGCAGTTTCACAGGGCGAGCCTACAATGAGCAGTTCTTC; CDR3: CASSFTGRAYNEQFF
size: .; J: TRBJ1-5; D: .; V: TRBV6-1; DNA: TGTGCCAGCAGTGAAGGACAGGTCTATTATCAGCCCCAGCATTTT; CDR3: CASSEGQVYYQPQHF
size: .; J: TRBJ2-1; D: .; V: TRBV20-1; DNA: TGCAGTGCTACGGCCCAGAGGGATGAGCAGTTCTTC; CDR3: CSATAQRDEQFF
size: few; J: TRBJ1-2; D: .; V: TRBV20-1; DNA: TGCAGTACGATTGAAGACTATGGCTACACCTTC; CDR3: CSTIEDYGYTF
size: .; J: TRBJ1-6; D: TRBD1; V: TRBV6-1; DNA: TGTGCCAGCAGGAGGACAGGTTTTGATTCACCCCTCCACTTT; CDR3: CASRRTGFDSPLHF
size: .; J: TRBJ2-1; D: TRBD2; V: TRBV7-3; DNA: TGTGCCAGCGGAGCGGGAGGGGATGAGCAGTTCTTC; CDR3: CASGAGGDEQFF
size: .; J: TRBJ1-2; D: .; V: TRBV28; DNA: TGTGCCAGCAGTTTTCGGGGTGGCTACACCTTC; CDR3: CASSFRGGYTF
size: medium-sized; J: TRBJ1-1; D: .; V: TRBV20-1; DNA: TGCAGTGCTGGAGCGGCGGGGGTCGGGCGCACTGAAGCTTTCTTT; CDR3: CSAGAAGVGRTEAFF